This TCR beta chain was recorded in a study of blood T cell repertoires in COVID-19. For the study at large: Acute and convalescent COVID-19 samples came from the United States, Italy and Spain.

Patients at the Seattle site were enrolled during active infection and followed longitudinally. CDR3 length equals 15 residues. With 4 bases clipped from V and 4 bases from J, the junction kept 8 bases outside the gene matches. Per the germline V gene, CDR1 is LNHDA and CDR2 is SQIVND (reference sequence). Clones were read by immunoSEQ multiplex PCR, and TCRdb kept only the in-frame ones, dropping some. Here the sample spans 200,000 to 250,000 clones, roughly 86% being singletons. This receptor was identified in a woman between 50 and 59 years old with COVID-19, enrolled during active disease. This chain uses TRBV19 with TRBJ1-1; 8 nucleotides line up with TRBD1. The source material was peripheral blood. The CDR3 DNA follows: TGTGCCAGTAGTAGAACAGGGGGACGTATCACTGAAGCTTTCTTT. This translates into CASSRTGGRITEAFF. The full variable domain, its missing parts supplied by reference TRBV19 and TRBJ1-1, is DGGITQSPKYLFRKEGQNVTLSCEQNLNHDAMYWYRQDPGQGLRLIYYSQIVNDFQKGDIAEGYSVSREKKESFPLTVTSAQKNPTAFYLCASSRTGGRITEAFFGQGTRLTVV.